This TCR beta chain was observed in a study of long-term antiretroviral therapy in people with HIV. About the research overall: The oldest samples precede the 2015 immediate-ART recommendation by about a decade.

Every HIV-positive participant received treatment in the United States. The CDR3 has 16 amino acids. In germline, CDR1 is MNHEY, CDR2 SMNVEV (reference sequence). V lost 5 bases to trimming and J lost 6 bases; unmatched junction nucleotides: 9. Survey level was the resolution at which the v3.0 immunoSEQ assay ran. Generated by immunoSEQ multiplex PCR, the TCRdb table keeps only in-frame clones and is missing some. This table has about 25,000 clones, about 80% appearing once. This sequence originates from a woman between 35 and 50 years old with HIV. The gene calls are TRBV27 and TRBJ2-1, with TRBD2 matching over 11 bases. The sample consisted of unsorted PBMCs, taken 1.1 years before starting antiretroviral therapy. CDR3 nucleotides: TGTGCCAGCAGTCTAATAGGTAGCGGGGGGGGCAATGAGCAGTTCTTC. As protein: CASSLIGSGGGNEQFF.